This T cell receptor beta chain was recovered during a study of shared clonotypes between healthy human individuals. Overall study results and limits: Represented diversity, genetic and exposure-history alike, was limited by few donors. The authors expected sequencing depth to affect clonotype sharing among donors.

About this clone: What it binds is unknown.

Under the authors' procedure: Filtering differed because ImmunoSEQ produced junction-only sequences that carried no quality scores. TCRdb's table, derived via immunoSEQ multiplex PCR, lists solely in-frame clones and lacks some. V, J and clone size derive from that table, while D and trimming were established from the DNA sequence. The table includes over a million clones, roughly 96% detected once. The V gene lost 2 bases and the J gene lost 4 bases, with 7 bases spanning the gap. The CDR3 is made up of 13 amino acids. CDR1 SEHNR and CDR2 FQNEAQ come from the germline V gene (reference sequence). This TCR was recovered from a man aged 25 to 40 in good health. Sequencing was done on a sample of naive CD4+ T cells sorted from blood. The subset was: CD45RA+ positively selected. The chain uses TRBV7-9 and TRBJ2-3, with a weak D call TRBD1 (5 bases). CDR3 in DNA: TGTGCCAGCAGCTTAAGGGGCGCAGATACGCAGTATTTT. It specifies CASSLRGADTQYF.